The clone carrying this TCR beta chain has a handful of counts. TCRdb processed the RT-PCR reads anew with MiXCR; each CDR3 protein has one entry. This sample carries about 680,000 distinct CDR3 sequences, 14% of them seen once, and the ten largest clones take about 3.9%. Germline values: CDR1 MDHEN, CDR2 SYDVKM. With 7 bases clipped from V and 4 bases from J, the junction kept 4 bases outside the gene matches. The CDR3 has 13 amino acids. The chain is built from TRBV28 and TRBJ2-1; 7 bases fit TRBD1. The sample taken for sequencing was memory CD4+ T cells from blood. This TCR was sampled from a female donor in good health, serving as a healthy control. CDR3 sequence (DNA): TGTGCCAGCACGGTACAGGGGTACAATGAGCAGTTCTTC. Its translation is CASTVQGYNEQFF.